Described below is a single T cell receptor beta chain sequence and its context. The antigen is not known. The data derive from a study of CD8 T cells in ankylosing spondylitis. Study-wide findings and caveats: Reactive arthritis synovial fluid and blood were previously reported to contain some motif variants. Seemingly characteristic of ankylosing spondylitis blood was a TCR beta motif consisting of under ten highly homologous variants.

TCRdb re-called the 5' RACE reads through MiXCR, storing one row per CDR3 protein. The table lists around 770,000 distinct CDR3 sequences, approximately 10% of them singletons, with around 0.51% in the top ten. Germline values: CDR1 GTSNPN, CDR2 SVGIG (reference sequence). V was shortened by 3 bases and J by 1 base, with 18 bases between the two germline ends. The CDR3 contains 16 residues. Sequencing was done on a sample of blood, either unsorted or a sorted T cell fraction (not recorded which). This sequence originates from a male donor with ankylosing spondylitis. This chain connects TRBV30 to TRBJ2-5, with D unclear. In DNA, the CDR3 is TGTGCCTGGAGGAGACCCCGGATTCTCGCCCAAGAGACCCAGTACTTC. Translation: CAWRRPRILAQETQYF.